These 25 T cell receptor beta chains share one sample of origin, sequenced in a study of T-cell reconstitution after alpha-beta-depleted transplantation in children. As it was prepared, the TCRbeta library received unique molecular identifiers. Using its own MiXCR run on the PCR reads, TCRdb lists one record per CDR3 protein. The data hold 190,000 or so distinct CDR3 sequences, with around 7% observed a single time. Sample: PBMCs from the stem cell graft donor, taken from the stem cell graft. These receptors were collected from a human donor who donated a stem cell graft to a child with Wiskott-Aldrich syndrome.

This clonotype occurred many times. The chain joins TRBV2 to TRBJ1-2; tentatively, D is TRBD1 (6 bases). The CDR3 runs to 14 residues. Germline V gene lookup returns CDR1 SNHLY and CDR2 FYNNEI. With 7 bases removed from V and 1 base from J, the gap between germline ends came to 13 bases. The CDR3 DNA reads as TGTGCCAGCATGGAGGACAGCTTTAACTATGGCTACACCTTC. Its protein product is CASMEDSFNYGYTF.

This chain connects TRBV28 to TRBJ1-1, with D possibly matching TRBD1 (6 bases). Germline lookup yields CDR1 MDHEN and CDR2 SYDVKM. This CDR3 region has 12 residues. Trimming shortened V by 4 bases and J by 6 bases, and 9 bases separated the two germline ends. DNA for the CDR3: TGTGCCAGCAGTTGGACAGAGGCTGAAGCTTTCTTT. The encoded protein is CASSWTEAEAFF.

This clonotype appeared many times. The chain has TRBV4-2 and TRBJ2-7; possible D gene TRBD1, 5 bases. V lost 0 bases and J 3 bases, leaving 12 bases between the germline ends. The germline gives CDR1 LGHNA, CDR2 YNFKEQ. This CDR3 contains 15 residues. The CDR3 region has the DNA TGTGCCAGCAGCCAAGATGCGCCAGGGAACTACGAGCAGTACTTC. Translated: CASSQDAPGNYEQYF.

This clonotype was observed at least ten times. The rearrangement links TRBV7-6 to TRBJ2-7; TRBD1 is a possible D gene (6 bases). CDR3 length: 17 residues. Per the germline V gene, CDR1 is SGHVS and CDR2 is FNYEAQ. The V gene lost 3 bases and the J gene lost 2 bases, with 20 bases spanning the gap. The CDR3 loop reads CASSLSTGTSPAYEQYF. The CDR3 DNA reads as TGTGCCAGCAGCTTGTCTACCGGGACATCCCCGGCCTACGAGCAGTACTTC.

With respect to this clonotype: A much more abundant neighbour one base away suggests this may be a read error. This chain uses TRBV20-1 with TRBJ2-6, with D possibly being TRBD2 (7 bases). The CDR3 is made up of 17 amino acids. Germline values: CDR1 DFQATT, CDR2 SNEGSKA (reference sequence). The CDR3 nucleotides read TGCTGTGCTAGAGATCTGGGGGGGCGAGCTGGGGCCAACGTCCTGACTTTC. Protein: CCARDLGGRAGANVLTF.

This clonotype was observed at least ten times. The chain couples TRBV7-8 to TRBJ1-2, with 7 nucleotides matching TRBD1. V dropped 5 bases and J dropped 0; count of bases not matched to a gene: 6. This CDR3 is 15 amino acids long. Germline V lookup: CDR1 SGHVS, CDR2 FQNEAQ. The CDR3 bases are TGTGCCAGCAGCCCAAGACAGGGTCCTAACTATGGCTACACCTTC. Translation: CASSPRQGPNYGYTF.

This clonotype was seen at least ten times. This sequence joins TRBV2 and TRBJ1-5; tentatively, D is TRBD1 (6 bases). The CDR3 is 14 residues long. V gave up 6 bases and J gave up 6 bases, with 15 bases separating them. Germline V gene sequence: CDR1 SNHLY, CDR2 FYNNEI. CDR3 nucleotide sequence: TGTGCCAGCAGCGAGAACAGGGATTCTCAGCCCCAGCATTTT. Its protein product is CASSENRDSQPQHF.

In this sample, this clonotype turned up many times. This sequence joins TRBV3-1 and TRBJ2-6; D is unclear. Germline loops: CDR1 LGHDT, CDR2 YNNKEL (reference sequence). The CDR3 runs to 16 residues. Trimming removed 4 bases at V and 0 bases at J, with 10 bases between. Here the CDR3 reads CASSPRSSSGANVLTF. CDR3 bases: TGTGCCAGCAGCCCGAGATCAAGCTCTGGGGCCAACGTCCTGACTTTC.

This clonotype occurred many times. The J gene is TRBJ2-1, the V gene TRBV3-1; D gene ambiguous. Trimming removed 1 base at V and 2 bases at J, with 9 bases between. Per the germline V gene, CDR1 is LGHDT and CDR2 is YNNKEL (reference sequence). The CDR3 extends over 15 amino acids. The CDR3: CASSQVSAAYNEQFF. The DNA for the CDR3 is TGTGCCAGCAGCCAAGTATCTGCCGCCTACAATGAGCAGTTCTTC.

This clonotype was counted ten times or more. The rearrangement links TRBV25-1 to TRBJ2-3, with 7 bases fitting TRBD2. This CDR3 comprises 13 residues. V lost 8 bases, J lost 2 bases, and 4 bases stayed unmatched. CDR1 MGHDK and CDR2 SYGVNS come from the germline V gene. The CDR3 region is CASRGVSTDTQYF. CDR3 DNA: TGTGCCAGCCGGGGGGTATCCACAGATACGCAGTATTTT.

There are a few counts of this clonotype. The chain has TRBV5-1 and TRBJ2-7; 9 positions agree with TRBD2. The length of the CDR3 is 16 residues. Germline-derived CDR1 and CDR2 are SGHRS and YFSETQ. J was trimmed by 4 bases and V by 4 bases; bases with no gene match: 12. The CDR3 DNA reads TGCGCCAGCAGCCTGGGACCTAGCGGGAAGGTTTACGAGCAGTACTTC. As protein: CASSLGPSGKVYEQYF.

This clonotype was detected a few times. This chain uses TRBV7-2 with TRBJ2-5; D uncertain. Germline V gene data show CDR1 as SGHTA and CDR2 as FQGNSA. Trimming cost V 5 bases and J 5 bases, with 12 bases left between them. There are 13 residues in the CDR3. The CDR3 DNA sequence: TGTGCCAGCAGCAAATCATTAGGGGAGACCCAGTACTTC. It translates to CASSKSLGETQYF.

The sample holds many counts of this clonotype. The rearrangement uses TRBV24-1 and TRBJ2-5; tentatively, D is TRBD2 (6 bases). Germline lookup yields CDR1 KGHDR and CDR2 SFDVKD. The CDR3 runs 14 residues. The germline V and J ends were trimmed by 2 bases and 6 bases, with 12 bases remaining between them. The CDR3 bases are TGTGCCACCAGTGATTCTGACGGGGGTAAGACCCAGTACTTC. Protein sequence: CATSDSDGGKTQYF.

The chain carries TRBV19 and TRBJ2-2; maybe TRBD1 (6 bases). Trimming left V 3 bases short and J 6 bases short, with 11 bases between. Germline assignment: CDR1 LNHDA and CDR2 SQIVND (reference sequence). The length of the CDR3 is 14 residues. In DNA form, the CDR3 reads TGTGCCAGTAGTATTGGACAGAGTCCCGGGGAGCTGTTTTTT. It encodes CASSIGQSPGELFF. Supplemented by reference TRBV19 and TRBJ2-2, the full variable domain reads DGGITQSPKYLFRKEGQNVTLSCEQNLNHDAMYWYRQDPGQGLRLIYYSQIVNDFQKGDIAEGYSVSREKKESFPLTVTSAQKNPTAFYLCASSIGQSPGELFFGEGSRLTVL.

This clonotype was detected many times. V gene TRBV6-5 combines with J gene TRBJ2-2; TRBD1 matches 10 bases. The CDR3 has 17 residues. Germline V gene data show CDR1 as MNHEY and CDR2 as SVGAGI. V was pared by 4 bases and J by 4 bases, with 9 bases of the junction left unmatched. The CDR3 region is CASSFPVGTGVTGELFF. In nucleotides, the CDR3 is TGTGCCAGCAGTTTCCCCGTGGGGACAGGGGTCACCGGGGAGCTGTTTTTT.

This clonotype appeared many times. This sequence joins TRBV15 and TRBJ2-2; D is unclear. This CDR3 region has 16 residues. Between the trimmed V and J ends, which lost 3 bases and 1 base, there was a span of 12 bases. The germline CDR1 and CDR2 sequences are LNHNV and YYDKDF (reference sequence). The CDR3 reads CATSSLENLNTGELFF. CDR3 DNA sequence: TGTGCCACCAGCAGTTTAGAGAACCTGAACACCGGGGAGCTGTTTTTT.

This clonotype came up many times. This chain's CDR3 is CASSLTLNTGELFF. CDR3 DNA: TGTGCCAGCAGTCTCACGCTAAACACCGGGGAGCTGTTTTTT. The V call is TRBV25-1, the J call TRBJ2-2, with no clear D. The V end was cut by 5 bases, the J end by 2 bases, with 9 bases between. Germline V gene lookup returns CDR1 MGHDK and CDR2 SYGVNS. This CDR3 comprises 14 residues.

This clonotype was found many times. The chain has TRBV7-2 and TRBJ2-3; TRBD2 matches at 11 bases. Trimming took 4 bases from V and 4 from J; bases not matched to a gene: 7. CDR1 is SGHTA and CDR2 is FQGNSA in the germline V gene. The CDR3 is 16 residues long. The CDR3 here is CASSYLAGGRADTQYF. The CDR3 nucleotides are TGTGCCAGCAGCTATTTAGCGGGAGGGAGGGCAGATACGCAGTATTTT.

This clonotype was detected ten times or more. One end of the junction fails to match germline, which may point to a read error. V and J are TRBV24-1 and TRBJ1-2; D remains unclear. This CDR3 has 13 residues. Germline assignment: CDR1 KGHDR and CDR2 SFDVKD. CDR3 nucleotide sequence: TGTGCCACCAGTGATCCCCCATACTATCGCTACACCTTC. Its protein is CATSDPPYYRYTF.

This clonotype was recorded many times. The chain recombines TRBV20-1 with TRBJ1-1; D gene ambiguous. Germline V CDR1 and CDR2: DFQATT, SNEGSKA (reference sequence). The CDR3 runs 11 residues. Trimming removed 0 bases at V and 11 bases at J, with 10 bases between. CDR3 sequence (DNA): TGCAGTGCTAGAGATATTGAAGGGGCTTTCTTT. Protein: CSARDIEGAFF.

This chain connects TRBV5-5 to TRBJ2-3, with 7 bases matching TRBD2. From germline, CDR1 is SGHKS and CDR2 YYEKEE (reference sequence). CDR3 length: 14 residues. V lost 3 bases and J lost 7; bases outside the gene matches: 8. Written as DNA, the CDR3 is TGTGCCAGCAGCTCCGGACTAGTCAGCAATACGCAGTATTTT. Protein product: CASSSGLVSNTQYF.

This clonotype was seen ten or more times. The chain combines TRBV20-1 with TRBJ1-6; possibly TRBD1 for D (5 bases). The V end lost 0 bases, the J end lost 7 bases, and 16 bases lay between the germline ends. Per the germline V gene, CDR1 is DFQATT and CDR2 is SNEGSKA (reference sequence). This CDR3 is built from 16 residues. CDR3 nucleotides: TGCAGTGCTAGAGATCTAGGGTCCGGGGCGAATTCACCCCTCCACTTT. Translation gives CSARDLGSGANSPLHF.

This clonotype was observed at least ten times. The chain uses TRBV15 and TRBJ2-3, with D perhaps matching TRBD2 (5 bases). V shed 5 bases and J shed 6 bases, with 12 bases lying between them. Germline V gene lookup returns CDR1 LNHNV and CDR2 YYDKDF (reference sequence). The CDR3 runs to 13 residues. DNA of the CDR3: TGTGCCACCAGCCTGGGAGTGCGGGATACGCAGTATTTT. Translated: CATSLGVRDTQYF.

This clonotype was seen repeatedly, ten times or more. This rearrangement joins TRBV27 to TRBJ2-2; TRBD1 agrees at 8 bases. In germline, CDR1 is MNHEY, CDR2 SMNVEV (reference sequence). The CDR3 spans 16 residues. V trimming: 2 bases; J trimming: 7 bases; junction bases outside the gene matches: 9. This CDR3 reads CASSLGSGTGLGELFF. The CDR3 region has the DNA TGTGCCAGCAGTTTAGGTAGTGGGACAGGCCTCGGGGAGCTGTTTTTT.

The V call is TRBV28, the J call TRBJ2-7; no definite D call. Trimming shortened V by 2 bases and J by 6 bases, and 11 bases separated the two germline ends. CDR3 size: 13 residues. Germline CDR1 is MDHEN and CDR2 is SYDVKM. DNA of the CDR3: TGTGCCAGCAGTTTAGGAGCAACTGGCGAGCAGTACTTC. Amino acids: CASSLGATGEQYF.